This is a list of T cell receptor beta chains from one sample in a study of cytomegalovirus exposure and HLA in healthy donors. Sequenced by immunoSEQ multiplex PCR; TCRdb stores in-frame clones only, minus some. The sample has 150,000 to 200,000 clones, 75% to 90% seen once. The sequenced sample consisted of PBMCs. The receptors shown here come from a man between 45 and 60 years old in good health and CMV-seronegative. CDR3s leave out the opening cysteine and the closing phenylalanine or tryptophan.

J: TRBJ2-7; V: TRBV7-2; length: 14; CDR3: ASSLGWLAGNYEQY
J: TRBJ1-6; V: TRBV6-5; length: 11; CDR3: ASSYRVLAPLH
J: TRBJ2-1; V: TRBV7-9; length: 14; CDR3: SSSFPQGASYNEQF
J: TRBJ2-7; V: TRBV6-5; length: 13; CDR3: ASSYSAKGHYEQY
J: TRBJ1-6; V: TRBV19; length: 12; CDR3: ASRGDRSHSPLH
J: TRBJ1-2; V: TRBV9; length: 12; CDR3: ASSVGTGPGGYT
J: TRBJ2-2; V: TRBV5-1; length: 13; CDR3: ASSLAGPGTGELF
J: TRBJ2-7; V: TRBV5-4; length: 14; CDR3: ASSLEWGGSSYEQY
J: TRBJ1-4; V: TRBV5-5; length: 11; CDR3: ASSLGTVEKLF
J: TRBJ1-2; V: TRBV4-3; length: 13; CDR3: ASSQENNRDYGYT
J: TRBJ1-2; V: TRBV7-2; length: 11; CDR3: ASSLDGNYGYT
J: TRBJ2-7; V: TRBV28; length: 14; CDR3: ASSLPSSGSTYEQY
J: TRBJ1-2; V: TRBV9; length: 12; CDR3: ASSAGQGVYGYT
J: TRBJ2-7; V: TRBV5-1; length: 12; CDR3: ASSSGTGSYEQY
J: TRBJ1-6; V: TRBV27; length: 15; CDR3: ASSLSGQPVYNSPLH
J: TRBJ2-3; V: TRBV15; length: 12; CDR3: ATSRVRGDGTQY
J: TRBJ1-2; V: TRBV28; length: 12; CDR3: ASSSGGQNYGYT
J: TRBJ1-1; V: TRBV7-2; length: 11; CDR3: ASMRGLNTEAF
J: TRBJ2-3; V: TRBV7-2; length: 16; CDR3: ASSLRGAQGAYTDTQY
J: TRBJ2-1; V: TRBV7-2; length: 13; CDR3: ASSLDTSPYNEQF
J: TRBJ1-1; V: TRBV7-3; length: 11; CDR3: ASSAQGNTEAF
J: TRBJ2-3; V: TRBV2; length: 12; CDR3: ASNPRASTDTQY
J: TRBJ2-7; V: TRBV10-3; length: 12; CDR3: AISTGTGAREQY
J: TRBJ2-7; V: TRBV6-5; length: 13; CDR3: ASSYSVRGSSEQY
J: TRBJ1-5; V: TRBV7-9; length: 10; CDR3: SSSSGNQPQH
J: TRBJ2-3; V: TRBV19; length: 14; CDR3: ASSPYSGSFIDTQY
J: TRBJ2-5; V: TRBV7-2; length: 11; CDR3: ASSARVLETQY
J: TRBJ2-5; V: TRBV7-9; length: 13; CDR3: SSSRRATGQETQY
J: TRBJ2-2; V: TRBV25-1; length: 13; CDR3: ASSGNRGRLGELF
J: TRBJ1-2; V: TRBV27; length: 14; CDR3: ASSLRGDRGNYGYT
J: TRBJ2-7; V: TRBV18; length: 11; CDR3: ASSSGQGNEQY
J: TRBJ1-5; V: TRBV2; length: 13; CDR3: ASSLYRGSNQPQH
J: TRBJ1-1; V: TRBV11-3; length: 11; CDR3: ASSLGRNTEAF
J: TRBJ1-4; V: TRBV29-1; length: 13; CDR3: SVEDRDRGDQKLF
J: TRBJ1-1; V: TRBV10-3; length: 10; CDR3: ATSRDRVEAF
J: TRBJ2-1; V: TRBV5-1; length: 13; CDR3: ASSLGDSSYNEQF